This paragraph covers one TCR beta chain sequence. What it binds is unknown. 13 Jbeta primers and 60 Vbeta primers were used for the PCR. Some clones are missing from TCRdb's copy, which holds only in-frame ones; the method was immunoSEQ multiplex PCR. The sample contains about 160,000 clones, roughly 80% of which appear only once. This sample was included in a study of cytomegalovirus exposure and HLA in healthy donors. Study information: Early on, a data release was issued that held approximately 92 million unique TCRs from HLA-typed donors. Whole-study findings and limits: CMV serostatus stood as the only immune exposure information on hand. Rare TCR sequences dominated, though some public TCRs recurred in many donors. The Asian-associated ancestry cluster reportedly had fewer N-insertions than the approximately 700-donor mean in a later analysis.

Looked up from germline, CDR1 is KGHSH and CDR2 is LQKENI. The J segment lost 5 bases and the V segment lost 2 bases, leaving 5 bases of the junction unmatched. The CDR3 is made up of 14 amino acids. The sequencing input was PBMCs. The receptor's source is a woman under 40 in good health and CMV-seropositive. This chain joins TRBV18 and TRBJ2-5; 7 bases are a match to TRBD1. CDR3 loop: CASSPTTGSETQYF. Written as DNA, the CDR3 is TGTGCCAGCTCACCAACGACAGGGAGTGAGACCCAGTACTTC.